The text below deals with one T cell receptor beta chain. What it binds is not known. This record belongs to a study of response to subunit inactivated influenza vaccine. TCRdb re-analysed the RT-PCR reads in MiXCR, keeping a single row per CDR3 protein. The sample lists a few hundred thousand distinct CDR3 sequences; around 15% were seen once. V shed 10 bases and J shed 8 bases, with 14 bases lying between them. The length of the CDR3 is 12 residues. The germline CDR1 and CDR2 sequences are MNHNY and SVGAGI (reference sequence). Overall study findings and caveats: The authors put forward the suggestion that each seasonal influenza vaccination may bring in only a limited number of new T cells.

This clonotype was sampled from a man aged 45-65 years who received an inactivated influenza vaccine. Material: PBMCs from blood, obtained roughly 12 days after vaccination. The gene calls are TRBV6-6 and TRBJ1-4; D may be TRBD1 (5 bases). The CDR3 nucleotides read TGTGCCATCTCTGGGGGACCGGAAAAACTGTTTTTT. Translation gives CAISGGPEKLFF.